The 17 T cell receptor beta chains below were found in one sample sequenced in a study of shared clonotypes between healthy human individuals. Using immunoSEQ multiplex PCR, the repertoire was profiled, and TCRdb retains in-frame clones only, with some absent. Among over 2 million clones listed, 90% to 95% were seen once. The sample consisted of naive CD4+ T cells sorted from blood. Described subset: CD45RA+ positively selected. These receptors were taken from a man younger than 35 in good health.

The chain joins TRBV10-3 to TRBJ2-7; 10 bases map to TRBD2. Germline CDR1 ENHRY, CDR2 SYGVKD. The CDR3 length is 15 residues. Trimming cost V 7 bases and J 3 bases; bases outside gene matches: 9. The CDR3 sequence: CAIMPGTSAGYEQYF. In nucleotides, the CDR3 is TGTGCCATCATGCCCGGGACTAGCGCGGGCTACGAGCAGTACTTC.

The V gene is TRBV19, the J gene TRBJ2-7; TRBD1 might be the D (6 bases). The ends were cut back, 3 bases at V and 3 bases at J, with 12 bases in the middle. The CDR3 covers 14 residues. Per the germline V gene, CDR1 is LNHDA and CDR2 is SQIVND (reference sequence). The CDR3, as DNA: TGTGCCAGTAGTATGAGGGGACACGTCTACGAGCAGTACTTC. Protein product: CASSMRGHVYEQYF.

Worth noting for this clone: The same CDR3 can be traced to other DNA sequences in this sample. Here the CDR3 reads CASSPGRGTEAFF. CDR3 sequence (DNA): TGTGCCAGCTCACCAGGGAGGGGCACTGAAGCTTTCTTT. The V call is TRBV18, the J call TRBJ1-1, with D possibly TRBD1 on 5 matching bases. The CDR3 extends over 13 amino acids. V was trimmed by 2 bases and J by 4 bases, leaving 8 bases between them. The germline gives CDR1 KGHSH, CDR2 LQKENI. The variable domain in full, completed from reference TRBV18 and TRBJ1-1, reads NAGVMQNPRHLVRRRGQEARLRCSPMKGHSHVYWYRQLPEEGLKFMVYLQKENIIDESGMPKERFSAEFPKEGPSILRIQQVVRGDSAAYFCASSPGRGTEAFFGQGTRLTVV.

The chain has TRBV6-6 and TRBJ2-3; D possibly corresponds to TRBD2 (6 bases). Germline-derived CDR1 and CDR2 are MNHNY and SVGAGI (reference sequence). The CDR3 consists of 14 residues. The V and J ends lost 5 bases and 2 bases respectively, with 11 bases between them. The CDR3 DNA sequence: TGTGCCAGCAGTCGGACTACGATCACAGATACGCAGTATTTT. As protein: CASSRTTITDTQYF.

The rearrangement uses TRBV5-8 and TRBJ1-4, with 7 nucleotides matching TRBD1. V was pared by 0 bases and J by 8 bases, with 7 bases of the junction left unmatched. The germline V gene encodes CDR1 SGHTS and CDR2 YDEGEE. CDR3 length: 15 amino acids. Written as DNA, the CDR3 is TGTGCCAGCAGCTTGGATCCGAGGGGGCAAGAAAAACTGTTTTTT. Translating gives CASSLDPRGQEKLFF.

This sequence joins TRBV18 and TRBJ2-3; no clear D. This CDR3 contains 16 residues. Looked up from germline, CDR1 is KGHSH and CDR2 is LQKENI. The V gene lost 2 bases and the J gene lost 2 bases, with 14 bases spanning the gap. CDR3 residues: CASSPIVGQATDTQYF. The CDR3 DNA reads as TGTGCCAGCTCACCAATTGTGGGTCAGGCCACAGATACGCAGTATTTT.

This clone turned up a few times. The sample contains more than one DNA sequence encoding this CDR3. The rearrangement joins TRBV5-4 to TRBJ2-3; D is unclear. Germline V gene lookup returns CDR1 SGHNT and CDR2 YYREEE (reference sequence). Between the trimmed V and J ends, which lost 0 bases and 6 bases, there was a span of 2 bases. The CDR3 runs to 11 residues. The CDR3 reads CASSLGDTQYF. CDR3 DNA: TGTGCCAGCAGCTTGGGGGATACGCAGTATTTT.

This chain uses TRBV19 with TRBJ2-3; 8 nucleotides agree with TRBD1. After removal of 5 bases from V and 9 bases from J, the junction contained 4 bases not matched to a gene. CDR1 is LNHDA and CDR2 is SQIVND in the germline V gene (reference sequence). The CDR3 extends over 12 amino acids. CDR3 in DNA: TGTGCCAGTAGTCAGGACAGGGCAACGCAGTATTTT. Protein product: CASSQDRATQYF.

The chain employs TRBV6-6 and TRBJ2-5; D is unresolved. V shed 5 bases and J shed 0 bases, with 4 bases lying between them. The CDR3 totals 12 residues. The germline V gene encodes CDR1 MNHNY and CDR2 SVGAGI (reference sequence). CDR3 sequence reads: CASSGNQETQYF. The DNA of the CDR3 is TGTGCCAGCAGTGGAAACCAAGAGACCCAGTACTTC.

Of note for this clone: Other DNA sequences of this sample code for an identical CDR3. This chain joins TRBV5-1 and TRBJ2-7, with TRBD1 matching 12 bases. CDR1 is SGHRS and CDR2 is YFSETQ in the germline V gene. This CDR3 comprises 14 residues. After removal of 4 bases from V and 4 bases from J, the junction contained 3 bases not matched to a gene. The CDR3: CASSTGQGAYEQYF. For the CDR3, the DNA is TGCGCCAGCAGCACGGGACAGGGGGCGTACGAGCAGTACTTC.

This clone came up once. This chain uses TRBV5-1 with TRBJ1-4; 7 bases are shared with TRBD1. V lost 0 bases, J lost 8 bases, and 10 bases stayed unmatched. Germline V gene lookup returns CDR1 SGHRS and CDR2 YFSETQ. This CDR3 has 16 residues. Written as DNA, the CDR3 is TGCGCCAGCAGCTTGGGAAAAGGGGGCGGCGGGGAAAAACTGTTTTTT. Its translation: CASSLGKGGGGEKLFF.

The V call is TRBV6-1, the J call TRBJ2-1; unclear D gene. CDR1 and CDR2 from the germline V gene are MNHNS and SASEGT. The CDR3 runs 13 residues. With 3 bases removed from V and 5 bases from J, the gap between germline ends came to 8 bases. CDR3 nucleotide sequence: TGTGCCAGCAGTGAGAGTGGTCACAATGAGCAGTTCTTC. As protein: CASSESGHNEQFF.

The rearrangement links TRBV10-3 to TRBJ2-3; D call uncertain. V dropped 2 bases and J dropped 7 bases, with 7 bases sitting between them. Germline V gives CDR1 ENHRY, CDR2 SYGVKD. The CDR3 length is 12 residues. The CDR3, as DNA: TGTGCCATCAGTGAGGGGTCATATACGCAGTATTTT. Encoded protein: CAISEGSYTQYF.

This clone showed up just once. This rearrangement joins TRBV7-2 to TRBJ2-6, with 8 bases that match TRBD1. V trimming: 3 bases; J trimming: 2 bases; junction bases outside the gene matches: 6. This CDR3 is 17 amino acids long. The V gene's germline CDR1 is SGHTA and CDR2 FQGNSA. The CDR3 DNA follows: TGTGCCAGCAGCTTCGAGGACAGGGCTCCTGGGGCCAACGTCCTGACTTTC. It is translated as CASSFEDRAPGANVLTF.

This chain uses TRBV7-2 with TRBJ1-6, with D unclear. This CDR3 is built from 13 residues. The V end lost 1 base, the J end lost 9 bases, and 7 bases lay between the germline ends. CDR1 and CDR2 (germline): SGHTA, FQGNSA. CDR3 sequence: CASSLDRASPLHF. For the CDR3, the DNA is TGTGCCAGCAGCTTAGATCGGGCTTCACCCCTCCACTTT.

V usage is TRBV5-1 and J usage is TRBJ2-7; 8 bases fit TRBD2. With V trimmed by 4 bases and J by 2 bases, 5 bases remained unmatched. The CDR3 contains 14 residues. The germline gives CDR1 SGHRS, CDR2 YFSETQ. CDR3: CASSRPGGTYEQYF. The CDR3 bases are TGCGCCAGCAGCCGGCCGGGGGGGACCTACGAGCAGTACTTC.

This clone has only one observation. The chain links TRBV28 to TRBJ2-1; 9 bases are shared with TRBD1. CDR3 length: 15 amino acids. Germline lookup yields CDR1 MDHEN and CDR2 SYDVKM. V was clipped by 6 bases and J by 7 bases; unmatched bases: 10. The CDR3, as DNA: TGTGCCAGCAGCACCCCCCCCGGGACAGGGAATGAGCAGTTCTTC. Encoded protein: CASSTPPGTGNEQFF.